These 3 T cell receptor beta chains were sequenced from one sample in a study of regulatory T cells in long-lasting Graves disease. Time point reported: newly diagnosed GD, antithyroid drugs for less than 3 months. Following extraction of RNA from PBMCs, that RNA was used to make the TCR library. The authors built TCR beta libraries using iRepertoire HTBI primers and Arm-PCR of CDR3 regions. TCRdb re-called the multiplex PCR reads through MiXCR, storing one row per CDR3 protein. Of under 300,000 distinct CDR3 sequences listed, about 20% are singletons. The same sample was also studied in work on T cells in Graves' hyperthyroidism and ophthalmopathy.

The specimen was peripheral blood mononuclear cells (PBMCs), collected at new diagnosis, from a patient treated with antithyroid drugs. The receptors come from a woman younger than 45 with Graves disease.

This clonotype was recorded many times. The chain uses TRBV13 and TRBJ2-7, with D possibly being TRBD2 (6 bases). The V gene's germline CDR1 is PRHDT and CDR2 FYEKMQ (reference sequence). This CDR3 is built from 12 residues. Trimming pared 4 bases from V and 4 bases from J, leaving 8 bases between. CDR3 sequence (DNA): TGTGCCAGCAGCTCCGGGGGTTACGAGCAGTACTTC. Its protein is CASSSGGYEQYF.

This clonotype was counted at least ten times. The chain uses TRBV7-8 and TRBJ2-7, with D hard to call. V lost 5 bases, J lost 5 bases, and 7 bases lay in between. The CDR3 sequence is 11 residues long. Germline CDR1 reads SGHVS; CDR2 reads FQNEAQ. The CDR3 loop reads CASSEVDEQYF. In DNA form, the CDR3 reads TGTGCCAGCAGCGAAGTTGACGAGCAGTACTTC.

Details on this clonotype: It may be a read error: a sequence one base away is much more abundant. The genes are TRBV2 and TRBJ2-6; tentatively, D is TRBD2 (6 bases). This CDR3 comprises 18 residues. Germline CDR1 and CDR2: SNHLY and FYNNEI. The CDR3 DNA follows: TGTGCCAGCAGGGAGAGGCCGGGGGTCGGGTCTGGGGCCAACGCCCTGACTTTC. Protein: CASRERPGVGSGANALTF.